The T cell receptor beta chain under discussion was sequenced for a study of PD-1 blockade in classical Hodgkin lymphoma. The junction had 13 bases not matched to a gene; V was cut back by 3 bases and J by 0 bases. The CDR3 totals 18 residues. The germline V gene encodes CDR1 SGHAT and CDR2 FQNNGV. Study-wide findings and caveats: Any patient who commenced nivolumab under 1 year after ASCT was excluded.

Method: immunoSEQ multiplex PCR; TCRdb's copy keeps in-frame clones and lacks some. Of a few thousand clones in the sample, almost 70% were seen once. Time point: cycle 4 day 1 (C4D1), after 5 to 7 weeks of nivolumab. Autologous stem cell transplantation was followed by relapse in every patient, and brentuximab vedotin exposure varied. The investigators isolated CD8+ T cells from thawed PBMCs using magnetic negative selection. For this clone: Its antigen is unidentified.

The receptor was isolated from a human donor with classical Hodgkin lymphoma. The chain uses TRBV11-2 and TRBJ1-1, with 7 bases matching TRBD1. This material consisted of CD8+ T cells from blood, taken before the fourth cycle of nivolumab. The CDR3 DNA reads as TGTGCCAGCAGCTTTCTCCACCGGGACAGAGATCTGAACACTGAAGCTTTCTTT. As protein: CASSFLHRDRDLNTEAFF.